The 5 T cell receptor beta chains in this list originate from one sample, sequenced in a study of patients and donors after allogeneic stem cell transplantation. A single record per CDR3 protein comes from TCRdb applying MiXCR to the RT-PCR reads. The data hold about 160,000 distinct CDR3 sequences, with approximately 37% observed a single time. The sequencing sample was made of blood, either unsorted or a sorted T cell fraction (not recorded which). These receptors all come from a human donor who was either an allogeneic HSCT recipient or a stem cell or donor lymphocyte infusion donor (not recorded which). It is not recorded whose cells these are; they may come from a transplant donor.

Notes on this clonotype: A much bigger clone sits one base away, suggesting this may be a read error. This chain connects TRBV6-5 to TRBJ1-2, with 7 bases lining up with TRBD1. Germline V gene sequence: CDR1 MNHEY, CDR2 SVGAGI. V trimming: 6 bases; J trimming: 3 bases; junction bases outside the gene matches: 4. CDR3 length: 13 residues. CDR3: CASSLGQHYGYTF. CDR3 nucleotide sequence: TGTGCCAGCAGCCTGGGACAGCACTATGGCTACACCTTC.

Only a few counts were recorded for this clonotype. The J gene is TRBJ1-6, the V gene TRBV7-9; D unclear. V lost 6 bases, J lost 8 bases, and 14 bases lay in between. Germline V gene lookup returns CDR1 SEHNR and CDR2 FQNEAQ (reference sequence). CDR3 length: 14 amino acids. CDR3 amino acids: CASSSTATYSPLHF. The CDR3 region has the DNA TGTGCCAGCAGTTCGACGGCAACCTATTCACCCCTCCACTTT. Supplemented by reference TRBV7-9 and TRBJ1-6, the full variable domain reads DTGVSQNPRHKITKRGQNVTFRCDPISEHNRLYWYRQTLGQGPEFLTYFQNEAQLEKSRLLSDRFSAERPKGSFSTLEIQRTEQGDSAMYLCASSSTATYSPLHFGNGTRLTVT.

Turning to this clonotype: The junction departs from germline at one end; a sequencing error may be responsible. The chain recombines TRBV7-9 with TRBJ1-2; D call uncertain. This CDR3 has 9 residues. Germline lookup yields CDR1 SEHNR and CDR2 FQNEAQ (reference sequence). CDR3 protein: CAGSPDYTF. The CDR3 DNA reads TGTGCCGGCAGCCCCGACTACACCTTC.

V and J are TRBV6-5 and TRBJ2-5; D ambiguous. Germline V gene sequence: CDR1 MNHEY, CDR2 SVGAGI. Trimming removed 0 bases from V and 2 bases from J, with 10 bases in between. The CDR3 has 15 amino acids. The CDR3 reads CASSYSVRRQETQYF. CDR3 nucleotide sequence: TGTGCCAGCAGTTACTCAGTGAGACGGCAAGAGACCCAGTACTTC.

This clonotype was detected a few times. This rearrangement joins TRBV4-3 to TRBJ1-4; 9 positions match TRBD1. CDR1 and CDR2 (germline): LGHNA, YSLEER. The CDR3 extends over 15 amino acids. The V segment lost 3 bases and the J segment 4 bases; nucleotides outside the gene matches: 3. The CDR3 sequence is CASSQEGQGNEKLFF. CDR3 nucleotides: TGCGCCAGCAGCCAGGAGGGACAGGGTAATGAAAAACTGTTTTTT.